This TCR beta chain was sequenced in a study of blood T cells in healthy people across ages. This clonotype has more than one count but fewer than ten. Using a J-beta primer mix together with a sample-barcoded 5' primer, a second PCR was run for 7 to 11 cycles. Every sample produced at least 2.5 million CDR3-containing paired-end reads. Each CDR3 protein is one row after TCRdb ran MiXCR on the 5' RACE reads. Of fewer than 2 million distinct CDR3 sequences in the sample, around 42% were seen once. This CDR3 region has 14 residues. CDR1 and CDR2 (germline): WSHSY, SAAADI. Trimming took off 6 bases at V and 10 bases at J, with 19 bases between the two ends.

This chain links TRBV10-2 with TRBJ2-1; a possible D gene is TRBD2 (7 bases). This clonotype originated in a human donor in good health. Sequenced sample: blood. DNA for the CDR3: TGCGCCAGCAGGTTTCGGGGGGCATCAGGGGAGCAGTTCTTC. Its translation is CASRFRGASGEQFF.